This T cell receptor beta chain emerged from a study of blood T cell repertoires in COVID-19. Study as a whole: The analysed material was cDNA or gDNA that came from T cells, B-cell-depleted T cells, or PBMCs.

J lost 5 bases, V lost 4 bases, and 5 bases had no gene match. The CDR3 runs 15 residues. Germline assignment: CDR1 SGHDN and CDR2 FVKESK. TCRdb's table, derived via immunoSEQ multiplex PCR, lists solely in-frame clones and lacks some. This table has a few hundred thousand clones, about 89% appearing once. Source material: peripheral blood. The rearrangement uses TRBV14 and TRBJ2-1, with 10 bases fitting TRBD2. This TCR was sampled from a man younger than 45 with acute or convalescent COVID-19. The CDR3 sequence is CASSLGLARNNEQFF. The DNA for the CDR3 is TGTGCCAGCAGCCTGGGACTAGCGCGAAACAATGAGCAGTTCTTC.